The text below deals with one TCR beta chain. This entry comes from a study of blood T cell repertoires in COVID-19. Study-wide context: Spain, Italy and the United States supplied samples that represented acute and convalescent COVID-19. Nucleic acid was either cDNA or gDNA, and it came from T cells, B-cell-depleted T cells, or PBMCs.

It was during active infection that Seattle patients were enrolled and then longitudinally followed. In the authors' workflow: Reference gene primer amplification in the assay estimated nucleated cell counts. This table comes from immunoSEQ multiplex PCR, and its TCRdb copy is limited to in-frame clones, with some not included. V and J calls and clone size follow that table, whereas D and trimming were derived from the DNA. The sample yields 270,000 or so clones, roughly 89% seen once. CDR1 ENHRY and CDR2 SYGVKD come from the germline V gene. The length of the CDR3 is 14 residues. V shed 6 bases and J shed 3 bases, with 14 bases lying between them.

The genes are TRBV10-3 and TRBJ1-2; D remains ambiguous. The clonotype comes from a woman younger than 45 with COVID-19, enrolled during active disease. The sequenced sample consisted of peripheral blood. The CDR3 DNA follows: TGTGCCATCAGCGACGGCCCGAGGGACTATGGCTACACCTTC. The encoded protein is CAISDGPRDYGYTF.